This TCR beta chain was sequenced during a study of cytomegalovirus exposure and HLA in healthy donors. The germline V gene has CDR1 LGHNA and CDR2 YSLEER. The CDR3 is 13 residues long. V dropped 1 base and J dropped 4 bases, with 7 bases sitting between them. Broader study findings: Compared with the roughly 700-donor mean, an Asian-associated ancestry cluster reportedly had fewer N-insertions, according to a later analysis. The likely origin of a cluster of highly shared sequence variants was a sequencing artifact. Presence/absence analyses assumed roughly uniform sequencing depth across donors, which may not hold. Most CMV-associated TCR beta chains appeared HLA-restricted in a later analysis.

Concerning this clone itself: Its antigen remains unknown.

Both 60 Vbeta primers and 13 Jbeta primers went into the PCR. TCRdb's copy holds only in-frame clones and misses some; the assay was immunoSEQ multiplex PCR. The sample has about 200,000 clones; over 60% are singletons. Source material: PBMCs. The receptor was derived from a middle-aged woman in good health and CMV-seronegative. The J gene is TRBJ1-2, the V gene TRBV4-3, with no clear D. The CDR3 sequence is CASSQGEGYGYTF. Written as DNA, the CDR3 is TGCGCCAGCAGCCAAGGAGAGGGCTATGGCTACACCTTC.